The 4 T cell receptor beta chains listed next were all sequenced from one sample in a study of beta chain features in type 1 diabetes. cDNA synthesis used the whole RNA isolate, giving expressed TCRB sequences. TCRdb keeps only in-frame clones here, not all; method: immunoSEQ multiplex PCR. Among around 500,000 clones listed, 10% to 12% were seen once. The sequenced material came from naive CD4+ T cells from blood. All receptors come from a woman aged 18-29 years in good health.

The chain joins TRBV7-2 to TRBJ2-1; no clear D gene. The V end lost 5 bases, the J end lost 3 bases, and 8 bases lay between the germline ends. Germline CDR1 SGHTA, CDR2 FQGNSA. The CDR3 loop spans 13 amino acids. The CDR3 nucleotides are TGTGCCAGCAGCCAAGGCTTCTACAATGAGCAGTTCTTC. This codes for CASSQGFYNEQFF. Full variable domain (outside the CDR3, taken from reference TRBV7-2 and TRBJ2-1): GAGVSQSPSNKVTEKGKDVELRCDPISGHTALYWYRQSLGQGLEFLIYFQGNSAPDKSGLPSDRFSAERTGGSVSTLTIQRTQQEDSAVYLCASSQGFYNEQFFGPGTRLTVL.

V and J are TRBV15 and TRBJ1-2, with 10 bases matching TRBD1. The CDR3 contains 14 residues. Trimming cost V 5 bases and J 8 bases; bases outside gene matches: 8. The germline V gene encodes CDR1 LNHNV and CDR2 YYDKDF (reference sequence). The CDR3 region has the DNA TGTGCCACCAGCTCACGACAGGGGGCGGGAGGCTACACCTTC. It specifies CATSSRQGAGGYTF.

The chain is built from TRBV28 and TRBJ2-5, with D hard to call. V was trimmed by 8 bases and J by 5 bases, leaving 12 bases between them. The germline V gene has CDR1 MDHEN and CDR2 SYDVKM. The CDR3 sequence is 12 residues long. CDR3 coding DNA: TGTGCCAGCCGTAAACCGAGGGAGACCCAGTACTTC. It codes for CASRKPRETQYF.

V gene TRBV29-1 combines with J gene TRBJ1-1; 8 bases map to TRBD1. The V and J ends lost 2 bases and 6 bases, in that order; junction bases with no gene match: 8. This CDR3 has 14 residues. Germline CDR1 reads SQVTM; CDR2 reads ANQGSEA. The CDR3 loop is CSVESRGHLSEAFF. In DNA, the CDR3 is TGCAGCGTTGAATCCAGGGGGCATTTGTCTGAAGCTTTCTTT.